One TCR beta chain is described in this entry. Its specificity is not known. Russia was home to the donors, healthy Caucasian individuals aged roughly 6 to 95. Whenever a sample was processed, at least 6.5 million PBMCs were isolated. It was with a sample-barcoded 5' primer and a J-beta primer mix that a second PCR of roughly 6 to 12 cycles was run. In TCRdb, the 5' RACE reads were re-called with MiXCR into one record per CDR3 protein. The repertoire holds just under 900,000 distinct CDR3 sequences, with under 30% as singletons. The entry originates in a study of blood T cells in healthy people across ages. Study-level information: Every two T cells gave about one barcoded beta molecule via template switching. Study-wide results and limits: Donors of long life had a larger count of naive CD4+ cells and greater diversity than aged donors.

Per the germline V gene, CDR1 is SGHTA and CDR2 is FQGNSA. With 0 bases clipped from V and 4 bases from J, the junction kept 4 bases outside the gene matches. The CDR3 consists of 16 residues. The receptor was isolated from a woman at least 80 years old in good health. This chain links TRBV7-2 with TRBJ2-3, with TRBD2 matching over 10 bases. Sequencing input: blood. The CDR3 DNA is TGTGCCAGCAGCTTAGCAAGCGGGAGGGCCGCAGATACGCAGTATTTT. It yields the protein CASSLASGRAADTQYF.